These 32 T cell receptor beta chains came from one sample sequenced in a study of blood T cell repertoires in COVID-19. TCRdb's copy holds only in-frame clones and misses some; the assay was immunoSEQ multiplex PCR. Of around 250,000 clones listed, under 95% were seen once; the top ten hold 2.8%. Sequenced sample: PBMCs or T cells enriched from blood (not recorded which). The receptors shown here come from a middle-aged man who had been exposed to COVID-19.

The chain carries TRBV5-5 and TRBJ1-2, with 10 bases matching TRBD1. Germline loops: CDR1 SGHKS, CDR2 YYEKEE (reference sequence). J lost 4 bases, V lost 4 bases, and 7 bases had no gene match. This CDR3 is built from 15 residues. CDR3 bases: TGTGCCAGCAGCATGACAGGGGGCGATGGCTATGGCTACACCTTC. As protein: CASSMTGGDGYGYTF.

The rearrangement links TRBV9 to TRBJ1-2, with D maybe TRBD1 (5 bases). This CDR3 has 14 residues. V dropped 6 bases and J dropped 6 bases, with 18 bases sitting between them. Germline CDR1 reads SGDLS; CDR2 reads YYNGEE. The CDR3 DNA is TGTGCCAGCAACTGGGCAGGGCAGCGAGATGGCTACACCTTC. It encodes CASNWAGQRDGYTF. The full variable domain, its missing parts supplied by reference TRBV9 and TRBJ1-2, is DSGVTQTPKHLITATGQRVTLRCSPRSGDLSVYWYQQSLDQGLQFLIQYYNGEERAKGNILERFSAQQFPDLHSELNLSSLELGDSALYFCASNWAGQRDGYTFGSGTRLTVV.

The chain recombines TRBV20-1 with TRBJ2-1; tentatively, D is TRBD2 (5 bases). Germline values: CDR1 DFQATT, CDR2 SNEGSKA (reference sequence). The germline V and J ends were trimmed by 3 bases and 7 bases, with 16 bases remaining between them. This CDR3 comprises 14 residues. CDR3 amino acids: CSASPPLLENEQFF. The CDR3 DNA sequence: TGCAGTGCTAGTCCCCCGTTACTAGAAAATGAGCAGTTCTTC.

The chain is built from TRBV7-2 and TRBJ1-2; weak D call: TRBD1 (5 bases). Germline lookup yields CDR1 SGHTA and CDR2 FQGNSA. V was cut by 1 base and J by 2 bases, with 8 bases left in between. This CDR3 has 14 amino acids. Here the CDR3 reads CASSLDQGNYGYTF. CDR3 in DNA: TGTGCCAGCAGCTTAGACCAGGGAAACTATGGCTACACCTTC. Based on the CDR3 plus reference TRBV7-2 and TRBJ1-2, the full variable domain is GAGVSQSPSNKVTEKGKDVELRCDPISGHTALYWYRQSLGQGLEFLIYFQGNSAPDKSGLPSDRFSAERTGGSVSTLTIQRTQQEDSAVYLCASSLDQGNYGYTFGSGTRLTVV.

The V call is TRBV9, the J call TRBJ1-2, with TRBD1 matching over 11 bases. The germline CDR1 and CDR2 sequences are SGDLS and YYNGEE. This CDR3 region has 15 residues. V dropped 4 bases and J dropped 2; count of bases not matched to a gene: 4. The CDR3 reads CASSHGQGANYGYTF. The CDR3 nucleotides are TGTGCCAGCAGCCACGGACAGGGGGCGAACTATGGCTACACCTTC. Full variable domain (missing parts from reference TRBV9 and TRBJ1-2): DSGVTQTPKHLITATGQRVTLRCSPRSGDLSVYWYQQSLDQGLQFLIQYYNGEERAKGNILERFSAQQFPDLHSELNLSSLELGDSALYFCASSHGQGANYGYTFGSGTRLTVV.

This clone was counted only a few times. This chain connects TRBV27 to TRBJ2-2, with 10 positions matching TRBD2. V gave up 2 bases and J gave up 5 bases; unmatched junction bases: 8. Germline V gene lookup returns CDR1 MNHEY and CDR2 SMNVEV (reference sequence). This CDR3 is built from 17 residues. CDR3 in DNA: TGTGCCAGCAGTTTAAGAGGACTAGCGGAGAGAACCGGGGAGCTGTTTTTT. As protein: CASSLRGLAERTGELFF.

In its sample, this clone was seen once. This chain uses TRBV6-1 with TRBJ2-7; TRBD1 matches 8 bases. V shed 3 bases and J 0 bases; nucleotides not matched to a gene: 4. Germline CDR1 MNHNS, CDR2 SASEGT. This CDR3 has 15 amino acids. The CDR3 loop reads CASSETGVNSYEQYF. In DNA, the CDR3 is TGTGCCAGCAGTGAGACAGGGGTCAACTCCTACGAGCAGTACTTC.

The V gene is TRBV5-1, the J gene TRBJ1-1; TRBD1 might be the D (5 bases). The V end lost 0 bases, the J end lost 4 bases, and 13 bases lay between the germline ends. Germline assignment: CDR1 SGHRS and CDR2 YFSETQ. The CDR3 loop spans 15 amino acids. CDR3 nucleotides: TGCGCCAGCAGCTTGGGTGGAACAGGAAGCACTGAAGCTTTCTTT. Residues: CASSLGGTGSTEAFF. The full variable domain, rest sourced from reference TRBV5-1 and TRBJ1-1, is KAGVTQTPRYLIKTRGQQVTLSCSPISGHRSVSWYQQTPGQGLQFLFEYFSETQRNKGNFPGRFSGRQFSNSRSEMNVSTLELGDSALYLCASSLGGTGSTEAFFGQGTRLTVV.

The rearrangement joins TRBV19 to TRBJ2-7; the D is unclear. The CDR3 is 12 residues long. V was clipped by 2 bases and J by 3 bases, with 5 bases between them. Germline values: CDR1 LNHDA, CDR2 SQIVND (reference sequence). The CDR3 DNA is TGTGCCAGTAGTATACCCCACTACGAGCAGTACTTC. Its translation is CASSIPHYEQYF.

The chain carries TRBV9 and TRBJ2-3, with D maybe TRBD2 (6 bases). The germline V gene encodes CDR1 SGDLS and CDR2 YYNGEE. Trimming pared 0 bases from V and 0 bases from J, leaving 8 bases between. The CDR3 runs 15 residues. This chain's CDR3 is CASSVGLVSTDTQYF. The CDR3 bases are TGTGCCAGCAGCGTAGGACTAGTTAGCACAGATACGCAGTATTTT.

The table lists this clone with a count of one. CDR3 bases: TGTGCCAGCAGCCTCAGGGGCGACAATGAGCAGTTCTTC. It codes for CASSLRGDNEQFF. The chain uses TRBV3-1 (or the pseudogene TRBV3-2) and TRBJ2-1; D is possibly TRBD1 (6 bases). Germline CDR1 is LGHDT and CDR2 is YNNKEL (reference sequence). Between the trimmed V and J ends, which lost 4 bases and 5 bases, there was a span of 9 bases. The CDR3 contains 13 residues.

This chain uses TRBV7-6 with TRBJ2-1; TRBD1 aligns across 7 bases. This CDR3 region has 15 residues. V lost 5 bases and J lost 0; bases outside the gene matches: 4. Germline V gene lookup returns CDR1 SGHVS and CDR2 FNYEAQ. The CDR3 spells CASSLRDSSYNEQFF. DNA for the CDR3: TGTGCCAGCAGCCTCCGGGACAGCTCCTACAATGAGCAGTTCTTC.

The CDR3 here is CASSQGRGTSGRTAIYEQYF. The DNA of the CDR3 is TGTGCCAGCAGCCAAGGTCGGGGGACTAGCGGGAGAACGGCTATATACGAGCAGTACTTC. V and J are TRBV14 and TRBJ2-7; TRBD2 matches at 14 bases. CDR3 size: 20 residues. J lost 4 bases, V lost 1 base, and 15 bases had no gene match. Germline V gene data show CDR1 as SGHDN and CDR2 as FVKESK.

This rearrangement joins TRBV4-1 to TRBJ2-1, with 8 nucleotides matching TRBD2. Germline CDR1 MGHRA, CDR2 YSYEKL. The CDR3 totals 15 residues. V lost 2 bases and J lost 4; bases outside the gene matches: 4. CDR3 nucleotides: TGCGCCAGCAGCCAAAATCTAGCGGGTTACAATGAGCAGTTCTTC. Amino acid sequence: CASSQNLAGYNEQFF.

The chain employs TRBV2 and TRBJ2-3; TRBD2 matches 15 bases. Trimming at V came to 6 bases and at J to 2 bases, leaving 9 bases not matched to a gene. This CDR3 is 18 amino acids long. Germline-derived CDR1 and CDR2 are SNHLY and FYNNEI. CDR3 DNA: TGTGCCAGCAGAGGCCCCGGGACTAGCGGGAGGACCACAGATACGCAGTATTTT. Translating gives CASRGPGTSGRTTDTQYF. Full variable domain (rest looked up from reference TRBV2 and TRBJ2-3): EPEVTQTPSHQVTQMGQEVILRCVPISNHLYFYWYRQILGQKVEFLVSFYNNEISEKSEIFDDQFSVERPDGSNFTLKIRSTKLEDSAMYFCASRGPGTSGRTTDTQYFGPGTRLTVL.

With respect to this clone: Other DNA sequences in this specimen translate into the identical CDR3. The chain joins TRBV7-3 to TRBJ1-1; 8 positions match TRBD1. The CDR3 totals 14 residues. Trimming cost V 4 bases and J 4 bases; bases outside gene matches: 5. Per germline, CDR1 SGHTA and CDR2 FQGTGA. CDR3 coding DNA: TGTGCCAGCAGCTCCTCAGGGGGCGGCACTGAAGCTTTCTTT. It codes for CASSSSGGGTEAFF.

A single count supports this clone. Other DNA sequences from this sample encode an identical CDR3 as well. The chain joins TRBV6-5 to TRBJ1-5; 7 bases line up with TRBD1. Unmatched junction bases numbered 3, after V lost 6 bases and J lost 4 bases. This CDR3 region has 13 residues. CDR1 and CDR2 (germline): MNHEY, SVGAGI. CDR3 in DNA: TGTGCCAGCAGCCCGGACAGGAATCAGCCCCAGCATTTT. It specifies CASSPDRNQPQHF.

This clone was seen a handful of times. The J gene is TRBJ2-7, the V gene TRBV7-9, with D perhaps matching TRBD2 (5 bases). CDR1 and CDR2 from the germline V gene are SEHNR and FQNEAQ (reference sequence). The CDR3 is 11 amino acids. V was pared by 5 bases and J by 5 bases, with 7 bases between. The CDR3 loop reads CASSLGDEQYF. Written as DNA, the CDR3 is TGTGCCAGCAGCCTCGGGGACGAGCAGTACTTC.

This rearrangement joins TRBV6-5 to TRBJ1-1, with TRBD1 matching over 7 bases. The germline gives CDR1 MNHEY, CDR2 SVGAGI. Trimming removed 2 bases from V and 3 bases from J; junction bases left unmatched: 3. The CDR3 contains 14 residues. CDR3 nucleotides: TGTGCCAGCAGTTACGGGACAGTTGACACTGAAGCTTTCTTT. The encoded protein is CASSYGTVDTEAFF.

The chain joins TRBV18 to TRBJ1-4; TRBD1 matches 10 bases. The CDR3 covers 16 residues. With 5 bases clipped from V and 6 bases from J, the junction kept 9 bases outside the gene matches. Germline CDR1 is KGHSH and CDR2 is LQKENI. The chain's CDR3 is CASSSDRGAIDEKLFF. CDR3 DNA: TGTGCCAGCTCATCGGACAGGGGGGCAATAGATGAAAAACTGTTTTTT.

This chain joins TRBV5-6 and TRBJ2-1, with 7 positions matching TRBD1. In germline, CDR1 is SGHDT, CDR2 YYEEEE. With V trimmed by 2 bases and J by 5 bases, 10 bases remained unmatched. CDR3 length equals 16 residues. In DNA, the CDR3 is TGTGCCAGCAGCTTAACTCCAATGGGACAGAACAATGAGCAGTTCTTC. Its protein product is CASSLTPMGQNNEQFF.

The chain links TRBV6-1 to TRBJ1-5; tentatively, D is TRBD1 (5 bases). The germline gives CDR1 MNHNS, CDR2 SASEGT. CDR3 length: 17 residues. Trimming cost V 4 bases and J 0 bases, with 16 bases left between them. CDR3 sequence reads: CASSGPDSYNSNQPQHF. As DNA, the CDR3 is TGTGCCAGCAGTGGACCTGACAGCTACAATAGCAATCAGCCCCAGCATTTT.

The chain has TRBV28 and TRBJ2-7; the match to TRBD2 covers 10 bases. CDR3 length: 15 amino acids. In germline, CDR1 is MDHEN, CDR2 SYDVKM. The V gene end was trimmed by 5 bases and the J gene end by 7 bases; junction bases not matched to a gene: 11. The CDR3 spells CASSVLAGVLYEQYF. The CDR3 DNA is TGTGCCAGCAGTGTCCTAGCGGGAGTGTTGTATGAGCAGTACTTC.

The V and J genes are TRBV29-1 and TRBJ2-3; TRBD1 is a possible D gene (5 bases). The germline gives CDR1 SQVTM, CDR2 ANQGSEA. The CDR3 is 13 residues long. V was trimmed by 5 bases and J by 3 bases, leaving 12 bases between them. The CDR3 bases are TGCAGCGTTCGCGGTCAGGGAACAGATACGCAGTATTTT. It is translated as CSVRGQGTDTQYF.

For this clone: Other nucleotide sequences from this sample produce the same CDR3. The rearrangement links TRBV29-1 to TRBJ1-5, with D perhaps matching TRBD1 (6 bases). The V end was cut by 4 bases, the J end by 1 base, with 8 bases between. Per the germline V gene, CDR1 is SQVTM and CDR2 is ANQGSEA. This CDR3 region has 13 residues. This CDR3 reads CSVARGSNQPQHF. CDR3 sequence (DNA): TGCAGCGTTGCCAGGGGAAGCAATCAGCCCCAGCATTTT.

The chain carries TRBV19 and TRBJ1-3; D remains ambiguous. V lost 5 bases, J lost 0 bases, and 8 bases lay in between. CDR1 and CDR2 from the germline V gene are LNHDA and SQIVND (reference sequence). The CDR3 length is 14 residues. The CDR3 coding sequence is TGTGCCAGTAGTGCGGCAAGCTCTGGAAACACCATATATTTT. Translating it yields CASSAASSGNTIYF.

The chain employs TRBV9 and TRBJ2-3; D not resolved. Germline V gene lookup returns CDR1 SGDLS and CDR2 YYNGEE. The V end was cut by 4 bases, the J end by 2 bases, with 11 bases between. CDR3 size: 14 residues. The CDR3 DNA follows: TGTGCCAGCAGCAGACACATTTCCACAGATACGCAGTATTTT. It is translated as CASSRHISTDTQYF.

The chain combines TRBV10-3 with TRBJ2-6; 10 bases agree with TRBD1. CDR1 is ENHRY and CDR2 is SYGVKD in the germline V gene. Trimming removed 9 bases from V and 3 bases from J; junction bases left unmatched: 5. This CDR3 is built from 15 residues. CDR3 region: CAMRQGAGGANVLTF. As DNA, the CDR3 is TGTGCCATGAGACAGGGGGCAGGTGGGGCCAACGTCCTGACTTTC.

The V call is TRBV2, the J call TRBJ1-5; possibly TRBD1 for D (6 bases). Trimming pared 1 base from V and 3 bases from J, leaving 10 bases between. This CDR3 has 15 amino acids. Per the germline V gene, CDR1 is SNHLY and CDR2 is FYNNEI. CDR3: CASSEGTDINQPQHF. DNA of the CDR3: TGTGCCAGCAGTGAAGGGACAGACATCAATCAGCCCCAGCATTTT.

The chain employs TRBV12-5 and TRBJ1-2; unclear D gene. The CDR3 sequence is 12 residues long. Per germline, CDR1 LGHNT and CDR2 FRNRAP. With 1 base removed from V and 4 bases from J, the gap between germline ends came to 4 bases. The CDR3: CASGLDGYGYTF. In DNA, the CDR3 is TGTGCTAGTGGTTTGGACGGCTATGGCTACACCTTC. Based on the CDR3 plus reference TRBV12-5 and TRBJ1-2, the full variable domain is DARVTQTPRHKVTEMGQEVTMRCQPILGHNTVFWYRQTMMQGLELLAYFRNRAPLDDSGMPKDRFSAEMPDATLATLKIQPSEPRDSAVYFCASGLDGYGYTFGSGTRLTVV.

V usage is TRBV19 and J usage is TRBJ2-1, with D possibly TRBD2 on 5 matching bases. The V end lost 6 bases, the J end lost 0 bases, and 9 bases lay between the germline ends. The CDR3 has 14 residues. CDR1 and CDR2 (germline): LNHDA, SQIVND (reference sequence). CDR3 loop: CASRAGSSYNEQFF. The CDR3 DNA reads TGTGCCAGTAGGGCTGGGAGCTCCTACAATGAGCAGTTCTTC.

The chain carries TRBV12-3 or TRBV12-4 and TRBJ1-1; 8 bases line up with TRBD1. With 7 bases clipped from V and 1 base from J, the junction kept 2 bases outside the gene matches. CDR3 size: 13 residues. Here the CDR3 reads CASTGTGNTEAFF. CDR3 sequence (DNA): TGTGCCAGCACAGGGACAGGGAACACTGAAGCTTTCTTT.